This T cell receptor (beta chain) was retrieved from a study of Graves' ophthalmopathy and Graves' hyperthyroidism. Study outcomes and limitations: This model predicted ophthalmopathy progression (sensitivity roughly 70%, specificity 72% to 85%).

Remarks on this clonotype: Its target is not known.

The CDR3 has 15 amino acids. The ends were cut back, 2 bases at V and 3 bases at J, with 16 bases in the middle. The germline V gene has CDR1 DFQATT and CDR2 SNEGSKA (reference sequence). RNA transcripts provided the template for amplifying TCR beta CDR3 regions. HTBI-primed RT-PCR formed the first round, and a multiplex PCR formed the second. TCRdb re-analysed the multiplex PCR reads in MiXCR, keeping a single row per CDR3 protein. The data contain approximately 460,000 distinct CDR3 sequences, about 15% of them singletons. What was sequenced was blood. This clonotype was obtained from a woman aged 30 to 39 with Graves' ophthalmopathy. The rearrangement joins TRBV20-1 to TRBJ1-2; weak D call: TRBD1 (6 bases). The CDR3 nucleotides read TGCAGTGCTAGATCTGGGGGGGGCTTGGACTATGGCTACACCTTC. This sequence encodes CSARSGGGLDYGYTF.